These T cell receptor beta chains were read from a single sample in a study of blood T cell repertoires in COVID-19. TCRdb's copy holds only in-frame clones and misses some; the assay was immunoSEQ multiplex PCR. The sample gives approximately 140,000 clones, around 83% of which show up once; about 8.1% is in the top ten. The sequenced material came from peripheral blood. The source of these receptors is a young man with COVID-19, enrolled during active disease. Each CDR3 is given with its conserved first and last residue.

V gene	J gene	CDR3 length	CDR3 protein
TRBV10-2	TRBJ2-3	15	CASSDRGASTDTQYF
TRBV19	TRBJ2-3	15	CASSDRRTGTDTQYF
TRBV7-9	TRBJ2-7	16	CASSLRSGTILSEQYF
TRBV19	TRBJ1-2	12	CASGRDRYGYTF
TRBV6-5	TRBJ1-5	15	CASIASGVSNQPQHF
TRBV5-5	TRBJ1-5	18	CASSLIAPSGQDNQPQHF
TRBV2	TRBJ1-2	16	CASSEGWDSKTYGYTF
TRBV7-2	TRBJ1-6	16	CASSLRSSSYNSPLHF
TRBV9	TRBJ2-3	15	CASSVEGRGRDTQYF
TRBV3-1/TRBV3-2	TRBJ2-2	15	CASSQGEPPPGELFF
TRBV24-1	TRBJ2-1	13	CATRGTSGGEQFF
TRBV7-6	TRBJ2-5	13	CASSGQGRTAQYF
TRBV24-1	TRBJ2-5	17	CATSDPKERGKQETQYF
TRBV11-2	TRBJ2-2	16	CASSLGASSRTGELFF
TRBV15	TRBJ1-2	14	CATSSAGYNYGYTF
TRBV6-2/TRBV6-3	TRBJ1-1	14	CASSQGQMNTEAFF
TRBV27	TRBJ2-2	14	CASSPWGGSGELFF
TRBV24-1	TRBJ1-5	16	CATSASGQTGNQPQHF
TRBV11-2	TRBJ1-1	14	CASSLEQPNTEAFF
TRBV10-3	TRBJ1-2	15	CAISDGSSLLYGYTF
TRBV30	TRBJ1-5	14	CAWSPGQGNQPQHF
TRBV12-2	TRBJ2-3	18	CASRLALGGPTSTDTQYF
TRBV10-3	TRBJ2-7	14	CAISPGQNSYEQYF
TRBV6-5	TRBJ1-6	14	CATRTGNYNSPLHF
TRBV7-3	TRBJ2-7	14	CASSLSRGASEQYF
TRBV4-1	TRBJ2-5	15	CASSQGTSGKSTQYF
TRBV19	TRBJ2-7	14	CASSIESGLYEQYF
TRBV6-6	TRBJ2-7	13	CASSPRRPAEQYF
TRBV27	TRBJ2-7	16	CASRIGTSGISYEQYF
TRBV27	TRBJ1-1	13	CASSPNRGTEAFF
TRBV19	TRBJ2-7	12	CASSINKYEQYF
TRBV28	TRBJ1-1	12	CASSTGNTEAFF
TRBV27	TRBJ1-4	14	CASSRYRVGEKLFF
TRBV30	TRBJ2-7	13	CAWTLGGSYEQYF
TRBV6-5	TRBJ2-3	15	CASRAGTGGEDTQYF
TRBV5-1	TRBJ1-2	14	CASSNDRGGYGYTF
TRBV19	TRBJ1-1	15	CASSTGQLMNTEAFF
TRBV4-1	TRBJ2-7	15	CASSQEVGLGYEQYF
TRBV10-1	TRBJ2-1	15	CASSDPSGGYNEQFF
TRBV15	TRBJ1-6	15	CATSLKQGFHSPLHF
TRBV5-4	TRBJ2-7	15	CASSFFGGRSYEQYF
TRBV6-4	TRBJ2-1	15	CASSGTSGEYNEQFF
TRBV6-1	TRBJ1-2	15	CASSEYSSTNYGYTF
TRBV10-1	TRBJ1-2	11	CASTGEYGYTF
TRBV4-1	TRBJ1-3	17	CASSQDFAGRAGNTIYF
TRBV5-1	TRBJ1-5	15	CASSITGRSNQPQHF
TRBV9	TRBJ2-2	18	CASSPQKTSAPNTGELFF
TRBV28	TRBJ2-7	13	CASRDSIGYEQYF
TRBV25-1	TRBJ2-7	14	CASSESARGGEQYF
TRBV7-9	TRBJ2-1	16	CASSRTSGKSYNEQFF
TRBV25-1	TRBJ2-7	14	CASSEERESGEQYF
TRBV7-8	TRBJ1-4	14	CASSRLSTNEKLFF
TRBV28	TRBJ1-2	14	CASSFRAGYYGYTF
TRBV27	TRBJ2-7	15	CASSLQPSGSYEQYF
TRBV27	TRBJ1-1	15	CASSPRTEMNTEAFF
TRBV11-2	TRBJ1-2	16	CASRHSGTGGGYGYTF
TRBV10-3	TRBJ2-3	14	CAMTPSGSTDTQYF
TRBV28	TRBJ1-6	16	CASSLADRGIDSPLHF
TRBV6-5	TRBJ2-3	15	CASTREGTSTDTQYF
TRBV5-8	TRBJ1-4	16	CASSQGQGNQGEKLFF